The 29 T cell receptor beta chains below all came from one sample that was sequenced in a study of T cell responses to AZD1222 COVID-19 vaccine. Measured with immunoSEQ multiplex PCR; TCRdb has only the in-frame clones, and not every one. In the table there are over 100,000 clones, roughly 90% of which are singletons. Sample: peripheral blood, taken on day 0 of AZD1222 vaccination. The receptors derive from an adult in good health.

This sequence joins TRBV9 and TRBJ1-1; D gene uncertain. The CDR3 has 16 amino acids. Germline V gene data show CDR1 as SGDLS and CDR2 as YYNGEE. V was trimmed by 4 bases and J by 0 bases, leaving 16 bases between them. CDR3 amino acids: CASSPYRNQMNTEAFF. The CDR3 nucleotides are TGTGCCAGCAGCCCCTACAGAAACCAAATGAACACTGAAGCTTTCTTT.

V and J are TRBV29-1 and TRBJ1-1, with TRBD1 as a possible D gene (6 bases). CDR3 length: 13 residues. CDR1 is SQVTM, CDR2 ANQGSEA, per germline. With 5 bases removed from V and 3 bases from J, the gap between germline ends came to 13 bases. This chain's CDR3 is CSVQGIGDTEAFF. The CDR3 nucleotides are TGCAGCGTTCAGGGGATTGGGGACACTGAAGCTTTCTTT.

The chain is built from TRBV23-1 and TRBJ1-5, with D possibly being TRBD1 (5 bases). TRBV23-1 is identified as an open reading frame with a role that is uncertain. V dropped 5 bases and J dropped 2 bases, with 10 bases sitting between them. The CDR3 sequence is 14 residues long. Written as DNA, the CDR3 is TGCGCCAGCAGTAGGTCAGGGCGCAATCAGCCCCAGCATTTT. It codes for CASSRSGRNQPQHF.

V and J are TRBV11-2 and TRBJ2-3; no clear D. V was cut by 5 bases and J by 0 bases, with 12 bases left in between. Germline lookup yields CDR1 SGHAT and CDR2 FQNNGV. The CDR3 is 15 amino acids. The CDR3 region has the DNA TGTGCCAGCAGCAAGCAGCAGACCAGCACAGATACGCAGTATTTT. It is translated as CASSKQQTSTDTQYF.

The chain has TRBV21-1 and TRBJ1-1; TRBD1, the table's D call, was not compared with the DNA. TRBV21-1 is recorded as a pseudogene. This CDR3 is 20 amino acids long. CDR3 residues: CASSKVKGADLGPTFTEAFF. CDR3 coding DNA: TGTGCCAGCAGCAAAGTTAAGGGGGCGGACTTAGGACCTACCTTCACTGAAGCTTTCTTT.

The sample holds a few counts of this clone. V and J are TRBV6-5 and TRBJ1-4; TRBD1 is a possible D gene (6 bases). The CDR3 spans 14 residues. V was trimmed by 6 bases and J by 7 bases, leaving 15 bases between them. Germline CDR1 and CDR2: MNHEY and SVGAGI. The CDR3 DNA follows: TGTGCCAGCAGGACTGGGGGCTCTAGTGAAAAACTGTTTTTT. Protein product: CASRTGGSSEKLFF.

The count of this clone is one. The rearrangement links TRBV19 to TRBJ1-2, with D uncertain. The germline V gene has CDR1 LNHDA and CDR2 SQIVND (reference sequence). This CDR3 spans 16 amino acids. The germline V and J ends were trimmed by 4 bases and 4 bases, with 19 bases remaining between them. CDR3 nucleotides: TGTGCCAGTAGTACCCGGACTGTGGCGTTGGGCTATGGCTACACCTTC. This sequence encodes CASSTRTVALGYGYTF.

This chain joins TRBV12-3 or TRBV12-4 and TRBJ2-3; D gene unclear. CDR3 length equals 13 residues. V gave up 3 bases and J gave up 2 bases, with 6 bases separating them. This CDR3 reads CASSFPPTDTQYF. The CDR3, as DNA: TGTGCCAGCAGTTTCCCCCCCACAGATACGCAGTATTTT.

This clone has a single count. The V call is TRBV6-4, the J call TRBJ2-7; 7 positions match TRBD2. Trimming removed 4 bases from V and 13 bases from J; junction bases left unmatched: 16. Per germline, CDR1 MRHNA and CDR2 SNTAGT. CDR3 length: 14 residues. CDR3 residues: CASSVPDRLALLYF. The DNA for the CDR3 is TGTGCCAGCAGTGTCCCAGACCGACTAGCCCTCCTTTACTTC.

Only one count was recorded for this clone. The gene calls are TRBV27 and TRBJ1-2, with D tentatively TRBD1 (6 bases). The CDR3 totals 15 residues. CDR1 and CDR2 (germline): MNHEY, SMNVEV (reference sequence). The germline V and J ends were trimmed by 5 bases and 0 bases, with 13 bases remaining between them. The CDR3 loop is CASSIRRGPNYGYTF. CDR3 DNA: TGTGCCAGCAGTATTCGCAGGGGACCTAACTATGGCTACACCTTC.

The chain is built from TRBV3-1 (or the pseudogene TRBV3-2) and TRBJ2-2; TRBD2 might be the D (6 bases). The CDR3 runs 15 residues. Per the germline V gene, CDR1 is LGHDT and CDR2 is YNNKEL (reference sequence). Deletions cut 4 bases from V and 2 bases from J, with 11 bases between. The CDR3 is CASSPQAGNTGELFF. CDR3 coding DNA: TGTGCCAGCAGCCCTCAGGCGGGAAACACCGGGGAGCTGTTTTTT.

This clone was recorded only once. The gene calls are TRBV7-2 and TRBJ1-2, with TRBD1 matching 7 bases. This CDR3 comprises 15 residues. With 4 bases clipped from V and 8 bases from J, the junction kept 13 bases outside the gene matches. Germline lookup yields CDR1 SGHTA and CDR2 FQGNSA. CDR3 nucleotide sequence: TGTGCCAGCAGCTCCCAAGGGGGACAGACCGCGGGCTACACCTTC. Protein: CASSSQGGQTAGYTF.

Comment on this clone: At one boundary the junction diverges from the germline segment, which might be a read error. The chain has TRBV9 and TRBJ1-3; tentatively, D is TRBD1 (6 bases). The CDR3 contains 12 residues. Germline V gene lookup returns CDR1 SGDLS and CDR2 YYNGEE. The CDR3 DNA is TGTGCCAGCGAATCATCGGGACAAGATTGGTGTTTT. It specifies CASESSGQDWCF.

This clone came up once. This sequence joins TRBV29-1 and TRBJ2-5; D gene uncertain. Germline CDR1 reads SQVTM; CDR2 reads ANQGSEA. Trimming removed 4 bases from V and 2 bases from J, with 8 bases in between. The CDR3 has 12 amino acids. Here the CDR3 DNA reads TGCAGCGTTGTTGCAGATCAAGAGACCCAGTACTTC. This gives the protein CSVVADQETQYF.

The chain recombines TRBV4-2 with TRBJ2-7, with 12 nucleotides matching TRBD2. The CDR3 runs to 17 residues. Germline CDR1 and CDR2: LGHNA and YNFKEQ. J was trimmed by 3 bases and V by 0 bases; bases with no gene match: 6. CDR3 protein: CASSQEWRTSGDYEQYF. The CDR3 nucleotides are TGTGCCAGCAGCCAAGAGTGGAGGACTAGCGGGGACTACGAGCAGTACTTC.

This chain uses TRBV7-3 with TRBJ1-1, with a tentative D call TRBD1 (6 bases). This CDR3 is built from 13 residues. Germline V gives CDR1 SGHTA, CDR2 FQGTGA. Trimming removed 5 bases at V and 3 bases at J, with 10 bases between. DNA for the CDR3: TGTGCCAGCAGCCTAGGGGGGCACACTGAAGCTTTCTTT. Translated, it gives CASSLGGHTEAFF.

V and J are TRBV11-1 and TRBJ1-2; D is ambiguous. Deletions cut 1 base from V and 3 bases from J, with 12 bases between. In germline, CDR1 is SGHAT, CDR2 FQDESV (reference sequence). This CDR3 contains 15 residues. CDR3 DNA sequence: TGTGCCAGCAGCTTAGACGGCGGTGCCTACTATGGCTACACCTTC. As protein: CASSLDGGAYYGYTF.

This clone was observed a handful of times. Other DNA sequences from this sample encode an identical CDR3 as well. This chain links TRBV10-3 with TRBJ2-2; 9 positions agree with TRBD1. Germline V gene lookup returns CDR1 ENHRY and CDR2 SYGVKD. V was pared by 6 bases and J by 1 base, with 3 bases of the junction left unmatched. The CDR3 totals 15 residues. CDR3 region: CAIRGDRENTGELFF. The CDR3 DNA follows: TGTGCCATCAGAGGGGACAGGGAGAACACCGGGGAGCTGTTTTTT.

This chain connects TRBV27 to TRBJ1-2; no firm D call. The germline V gene has CDR1 MNHEY and CDR2 SMNVEV (reference sequence). CDR3 length equals 12 residues. Trimming shortened V by 4 bases and J by 2 bases, and 5 bases separated the two germline ends. The CDR3 loop is CASSSRNYGYTF. The CDR3 DNA reads as TGTGCCAGCAGTTCGAGAAACTATGGCTACACCTTC.

The chain uses TRBV19 and TRBJ2-1, with D uncertain. Looked up from germline, CDR1 is LNHDA and CDR2 is SQIVND (reference sequence). Trimming pared 3 bases from V and 7 bases from J, leaving 7 bases between. The CDR3 runs 12 residues. In DNA, the CDR3 is TGTGCCAGTAGTATGCGGTGGAATGAGCAGTTCTTC. Residues: CASSMRWNEQFF.

V usage is TRBV7-9 and J usage is TRBJ1-5, with TRBD1 matching 12 bases. The V gene end was trimmed by 1 base and the J gene end by 7 bases; junction bases not matched to a gene: 5. The CDR3 extends over 16 amino acids. CDR1 and CDR2 from the germline V gene are SEHNR and FQNEAQ (reference sequence). CDR3 in amino acids: CASSLEGQGAKQPQHF. CDR3 DNA sequence: TGTGCCAGCAGCTTAGAGGGACAGGGGGCTAAACAGCCCCAGCATTTT. Using reference TRBV7-9 and TRBJ1-5 for the parts outside the CDR3, the full variable domain is DTGVSQNPRHKITKRGQNVTFRCDPISEHNRLYWYRQTLGQGPEFLTYFQNEAQLEKSRLLSDRFSAERPKGSFSTLEIQRTEQGDSAMYLCASSLEGQGAKQPQHFGDGTRLSIL.

The J gene is TRBJ2-1, the V gene TRBV7-2, with a tentative D call TRBD2 (5 bases). This CDR3 has 15 residues. The germline gives CDR1 SGHTA, CDR2 FQGNSA. V was shortened by 1 base and J by 6 bases, with 13 bases between the two germline ends. The CDR3 region is CASSLGASPRNEQFF. CDR3 sequence (DNA): TGTGCCAGCAGCTTAGGGGCTAGCCCCCGCAATGAGCAGTTCTTC.

The rearrangement uses TRBV19 and TRBJ1-1; 7 nucleotides match TRBD1. The CDR3 runs 15 residues. Trimming removed 5 bases from V and 5 bases from J; junction bases left unmatched: 11. Germline V gene sequence: CDR1 LNHDA, CDR2 SQIVND (reference sequence). This chain's CDR3 is CASSPGARGRTEAFF. The DNA for the CDR3 is TGTGCCAGTAGTCCCGGGGCCAGGGGGAGGACTGAAGCTTTCTTT.

The chain links TRBV5-6 to TRBJ1-6; maybe TRBD1 (6 bases). The CDR3 runs to 16 residues. Germline loops: CDR1 SGHDT, CDR2 YYEEEE. The V end was cut by 4 bases, the J end by 8 bases, with 19 bases between. The CDR3 is CASSTKAGGAYSPLHF. CDR3 nucleotides: TGTGCCAGCAGCACAAAGGCGGGGGGCGCGTATTCACCCCTCCACTTT. The whole variable domain, filled in from reference TRBV5-6 and TRBJ1-6, reads DAGVTQSPTHLIKTRGQQVTLRCSPKSGHDTVSWYQQALGQGPQFIFQYYEEEERQRGNFPDRFSGHQFPNYSSELNVNALLLGDSALYLCASSTKAGGAYSPLHFGNGTRLTVT.

The genes are TRBV6-1 and TRBJ1-4; D is unresolved. Between the trimmed V and J ends, which lost 3 bases and 7 bases, there was a span of 21 bases. This CDR3 has 17 amino acids. Germline V gene data show CDR1 as MNHNS and CDR2 as SASEGT. The CDR3 DNA sequence: TGTGCCAGCAGTGAGGAGCAGATAATTCGTTATGGTGAAAAACTGTTTTTT. Its translation is CASSEEQIIRYGEKLFF.

CDR3 region: CASSLTGANEQFF. Written as DNA, the CDR3 is TGTGCCAGCAGTCTGACAGGGGCCAATGAGCAGTTCTTC. V gene TRBV6-4 combines with J gene TRBJ2-1, with 8 bases identical to TRBD1. The CDR3 totals 13 residues. The germline V gene has CDR1 MRHNA and CDR2 SNTAGT. Trimming removed 5 bases from V and 6 bases from J; junction bases left unmatched: 3.

The V call is TRBV5-1, the J call TRBJ1-1; 11 bases fit TRBD1. Trimming removed 4 bases from V and 4 bases from J; junction bases left unmatched: 9. The CDR3 length is 16 residues. CDR1 SGHRS and CDR2 YFSETQ come from the germline V gene. In nucleotides, the CDR3 is TGCGCCAGCAGCGGTGGACAGGGGGCGTGGATCACTGAAGCTTTCTTT. Protein sequence: CASSGGQGAWITEAFF.

V gene TRBV5-1 combines with J gene TRBJ2-1; the D gene is possibly TRBD2 (7 bases). The germline gives CDR1 SGHRS, CDR2 YFSETQ. The CDR3 sequence is 15 residues long. The V gene lost 0 bases and the J gene lost 5 bases, with 12 bases spanning the gap. The CDR3 DNA reads as TGCGCCAGCAGCTTGGCCGGCGGGGGCGACAATGAGCAGTTCTTC. Translation: CASSLAGGGDNEQFF.

The rearrangement uses TRBV18 and TRBJ2-2; D is uncertain. With 2 bases removed from V and 8 bases from J, the gap between germline ends came to 15 bases. Germline-derived CDR1 and CDR2 are KGHSH and LQKENI. The CDR3 spans 15 residues. CDR3: CASSPDQPGPGELFF. For the CDR3, the DNA is TGTGCCAGCTCACCAGACCAACCAGGCCCAGGGGAGCTGTTTTTT.